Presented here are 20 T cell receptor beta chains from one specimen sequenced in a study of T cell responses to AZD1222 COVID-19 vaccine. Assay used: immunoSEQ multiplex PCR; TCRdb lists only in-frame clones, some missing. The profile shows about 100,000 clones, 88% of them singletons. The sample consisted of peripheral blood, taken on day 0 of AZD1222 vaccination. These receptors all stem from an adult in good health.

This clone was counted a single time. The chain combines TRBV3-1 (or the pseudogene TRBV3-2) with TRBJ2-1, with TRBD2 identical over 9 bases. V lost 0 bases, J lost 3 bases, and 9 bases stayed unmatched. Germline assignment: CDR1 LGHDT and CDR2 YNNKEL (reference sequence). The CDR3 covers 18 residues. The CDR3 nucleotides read TGTGCCAGCAGCCAAGAATTCGGTCGTAGCGGGAGCTACAATGAGCAGTTCTTC. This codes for CASSQEFGRSGSYNEQFF.

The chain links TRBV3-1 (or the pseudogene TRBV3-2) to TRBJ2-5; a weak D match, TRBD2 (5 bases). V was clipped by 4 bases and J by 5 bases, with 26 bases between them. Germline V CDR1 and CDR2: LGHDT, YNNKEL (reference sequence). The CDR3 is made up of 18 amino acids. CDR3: CASSPHRMTIWDLETQYF. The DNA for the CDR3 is TGTGCCAGCAGCCCCCATCGTATGACTATTTGGGATTTGGAGACCCAGTACTTC.

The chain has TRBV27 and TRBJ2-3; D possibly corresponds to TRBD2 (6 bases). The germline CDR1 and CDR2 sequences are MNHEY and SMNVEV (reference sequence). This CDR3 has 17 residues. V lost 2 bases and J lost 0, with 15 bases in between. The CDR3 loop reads CASSLTSFSSSTDTQYF. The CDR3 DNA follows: TGTGCCAGCAGTTTAACTAGCTTTTCGTCTAGCACAGATACGCAGTATTTT.

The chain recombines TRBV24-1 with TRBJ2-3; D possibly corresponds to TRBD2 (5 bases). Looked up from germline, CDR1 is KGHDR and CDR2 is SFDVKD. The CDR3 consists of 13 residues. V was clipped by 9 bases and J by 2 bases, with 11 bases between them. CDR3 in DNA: TGTGCCACCGAGGGTGGGGACACAGATACGCAGTATTTT. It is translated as CATEGGDTDTQYF.

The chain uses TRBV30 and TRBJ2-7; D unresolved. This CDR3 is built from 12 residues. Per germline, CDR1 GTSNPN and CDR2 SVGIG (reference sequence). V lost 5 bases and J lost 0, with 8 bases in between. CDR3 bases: TGTGCCTGGTCGGAGAGCTCCTACGAGCAGTACTTC. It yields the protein CAWSESSYEQYF.

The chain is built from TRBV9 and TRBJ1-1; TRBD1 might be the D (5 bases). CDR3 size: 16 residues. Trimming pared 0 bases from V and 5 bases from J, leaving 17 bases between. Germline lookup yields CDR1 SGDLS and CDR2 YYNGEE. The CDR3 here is CASSVGGPEGWTEAFF. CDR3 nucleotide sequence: TGTGCCAGCAGCGTAGGGGGCCCCGAGGGCTGGACTGAAGCTTTCTTT.

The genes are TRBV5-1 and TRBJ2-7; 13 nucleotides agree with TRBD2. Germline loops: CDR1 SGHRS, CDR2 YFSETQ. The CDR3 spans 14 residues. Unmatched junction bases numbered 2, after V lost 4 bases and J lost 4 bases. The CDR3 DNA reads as TGCGCCAGCAGCCTGACTAGCGGGGGGTACGAGCAGTACTTC. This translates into CASSLTSGGYEQYF.

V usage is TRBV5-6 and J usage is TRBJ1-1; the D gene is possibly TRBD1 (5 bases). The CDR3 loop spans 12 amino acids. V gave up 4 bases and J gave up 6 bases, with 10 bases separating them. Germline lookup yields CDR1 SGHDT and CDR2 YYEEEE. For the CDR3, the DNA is TGTGCCAGCAGCCGACAGCAACCTGAAGCTTTCTTT. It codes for CASSRQQPEAFF. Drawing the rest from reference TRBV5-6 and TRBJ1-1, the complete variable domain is DAGVTQSPTHLIKTRGQQVTLRCSPKSGHDTVSWYQQALGQGPQFIFQYYEEEERQRGNFPDRFSGHQFPNYSSELNVNALLLGDSALYLCASSRQQPEAFFGQGTRLTVV.

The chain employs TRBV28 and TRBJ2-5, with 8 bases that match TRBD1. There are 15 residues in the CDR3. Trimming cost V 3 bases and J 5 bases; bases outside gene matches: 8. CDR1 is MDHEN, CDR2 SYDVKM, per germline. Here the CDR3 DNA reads TGTGCCAGCAGTTTGTGGGCAGGGGGCCGGGAGACCCAGTACTTC. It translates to CASSLWAGGRETQYF.

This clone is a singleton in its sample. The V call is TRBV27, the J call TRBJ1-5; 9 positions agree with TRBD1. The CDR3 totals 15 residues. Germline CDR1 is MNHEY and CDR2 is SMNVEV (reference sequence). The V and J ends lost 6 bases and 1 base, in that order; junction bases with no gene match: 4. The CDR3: CASRSGQGSNQPQHF. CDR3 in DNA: TGTGCCAGCAGATCGGGACAGGGCAGCAATCAGCCCCAGCATTTT.

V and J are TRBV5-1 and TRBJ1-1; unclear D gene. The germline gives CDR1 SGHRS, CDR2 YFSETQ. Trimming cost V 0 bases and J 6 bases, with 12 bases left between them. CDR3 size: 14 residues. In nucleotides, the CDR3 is TGCGCCAGCAGCTTGGTTCCGGGATTGGCTGAAGCTTTCTTT. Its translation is CASSLVPGLAEAFF.

CDR3 DNA: TGTGCCAGCAGCTTGCCGTATGATGAGCAGTTCTTC. Translating it yields CASSLPYDEQFF. The chain joins TRBV5-4 to TRBJ2-1; D gene uncertain. CDR3 length: 12 residues. The germline V and J ends were trimmed by 1 base and 8 bases, with 7 bases remaining between them. Germline V lookup: CDR1 SGHNT, CDR2 YYREEE (reference sequence).

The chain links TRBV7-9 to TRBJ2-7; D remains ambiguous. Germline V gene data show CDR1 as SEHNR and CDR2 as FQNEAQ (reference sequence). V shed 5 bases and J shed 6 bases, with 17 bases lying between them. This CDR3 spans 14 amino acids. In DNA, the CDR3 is TGTGCCAGCAGCCCTAGTTCTATTACCCTCGAGCAGTACTTC. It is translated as CASSPSSITLEQYF.

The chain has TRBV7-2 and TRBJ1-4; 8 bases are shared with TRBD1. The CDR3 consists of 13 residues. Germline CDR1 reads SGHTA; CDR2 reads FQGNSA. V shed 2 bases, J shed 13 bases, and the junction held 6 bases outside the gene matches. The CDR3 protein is CASSLNTGGGLFF. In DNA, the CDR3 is TGTGCCAGCAGCTTAAACACAGGGGGGGGACTGTTTTTT.

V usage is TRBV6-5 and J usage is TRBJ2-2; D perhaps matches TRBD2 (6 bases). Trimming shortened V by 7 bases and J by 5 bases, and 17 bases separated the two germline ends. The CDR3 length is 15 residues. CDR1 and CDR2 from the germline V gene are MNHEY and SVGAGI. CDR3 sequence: CASKFGGDETGELFF. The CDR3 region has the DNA TGTGCCAGCAAGTTCGGAGGGGACGAGACCGGGGAGCTGTTTTTT.

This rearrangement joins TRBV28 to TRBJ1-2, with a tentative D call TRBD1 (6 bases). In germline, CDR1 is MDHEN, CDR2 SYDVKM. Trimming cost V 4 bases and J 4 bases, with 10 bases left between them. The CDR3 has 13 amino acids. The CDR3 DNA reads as TGTGCCAGCAGTTCGACAGGCCCCTATGGCTACACCTTC. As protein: CASSSTGPYGYTF.

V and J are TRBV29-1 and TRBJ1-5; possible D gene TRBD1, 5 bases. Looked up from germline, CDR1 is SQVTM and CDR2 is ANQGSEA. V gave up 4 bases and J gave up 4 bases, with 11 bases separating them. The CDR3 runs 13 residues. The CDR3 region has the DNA TGCAGCGTTGCGGCAGGGACTAATCAGCCCCAGCATTTT. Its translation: CSVAAGTNQPQHF.

CDR3 in DNA: TGTGCCAGTAGTAAACCACAGGGGGCCATCACTGAAGCTTTCTTT. This gives the protein CASSKPQGAITEAFF. V and J are TRBV19 and TRBJ1-1; 9 bases are a match to TRBD1. This CDR3 is built from 15 residues. Trimming took 4 bases from V and 4 from J; bases not matched to a gene: 7. Germline-derived CDR1 and CDR2 are LNHDA and SQIVND (reference sequence).

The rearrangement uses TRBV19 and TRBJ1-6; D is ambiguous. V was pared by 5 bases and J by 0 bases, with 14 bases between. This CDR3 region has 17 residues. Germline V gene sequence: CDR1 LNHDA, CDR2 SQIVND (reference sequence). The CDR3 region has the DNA TGTGCCAGTAGTCGGGAGGGCTGGAGCTCCTATAATTCACCCCTCCACTTT. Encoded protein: CASSREGWSSYNSPLHF.

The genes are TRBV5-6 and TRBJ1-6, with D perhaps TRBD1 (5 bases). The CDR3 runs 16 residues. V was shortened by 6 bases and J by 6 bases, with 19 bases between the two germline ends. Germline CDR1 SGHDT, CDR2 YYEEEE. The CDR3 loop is CASTPRGAAGNSPLHF. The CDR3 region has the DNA TGTGCCAGCACCCCAAGGGGCGCAGCGGGTAATTCACCCCTCCACTTT.